This record concerns one TCR beta chain sequence. This clone's antigen is unknown. It has no much larger one-base neighbor in the sample; base qualities were not kept. The library was made by the immunoSEQ multiplex PCR assay. Adaptive Biotechnologies performed TCRbeta CDR3 sequencing at survey depth and reported CDR3 sequences, V/J genes, productive frequency, and template counts. Amplification of TCR beta CDR3 regions started from genomic DNA instead of RNA. From the authors' description of their analysis: Jensen-Shannon divergence served to quantify pairwise repertoire overlap between tissues, with 0 meaning identical and 1 meaning complete divergence. Based on pairwise JSD values, tissues were grouped by single-linkage agglomerative hierarchical clustering, and the results were shown as dendrograms. All patient samples were analyzed with GLIPH2 using simulation_depth 1000, kmer_min_depth 3 and cdr3_length_cutoff 8, and only groups containing more than two unique CDR3s were kept. A standardized tissue-overlap score extrapolated Jaccard GLIPH-group overlap across patients to a standard repertoire size of 1000 clones. Linear mixed-effect models, with tissue included as a fixed effect and individual included as a random effect, were used to assess associations of diversity with clinical or experimental variables. Here the immuneACCESS table is served through TCRdb, limited to in-frame sequences with V and J called. Missing clones are a known gap in these copies; in checked studies unresolved V genes cover under half, and the rest lacks a known reason. The V and J calls and clone size were taken over from that table, and D and trimming were inferred from the DNA. This sample has some 25,000 clones in its table, and around 79% of those were observed once. The biggest ten clones account for less than 8.5% of the sample.

CDR3 length: 12 amino acids, cysteine to phenylalanine. The CDR3 DNA has 36 bases and is translated from base 1. V is trimmed back by 6 bases and J by 6 bases, and the junction contains 2 bases that no gene match accounts for. According to the germline V gene, CDR1 reads LGHNA and CDR2 reads YNFKEQ. The time point label for this specimen denotes: human tissue collected at research (rapid) autopsy. Three non-HCT comparator patients with other cancers, having at least five GI tract samples and no known GI disease at death, were selected retrospectively. After a median post-mortem interval of approximately 9.8 hours, the autopsy tissues collected included GI sites spanning esophagus to rectum, along with liver, skin and lymphoid organs including spleen. Autopsy specimens were bisected, with one portion flash-frozen in liquid nitrogen and the rest formalin-fixed; GI outer muscle layers were removed. Genomic DNA was extracted from frozen tissues using the Mag-Bind Blood & Tissue DNA HDQ 96 Kit on a Chemagic 360 or the DNeasy Blood & Tissue Kit. Because of concern about red blood cell contamination, the extracted DNA went through further purification with the Genomic DNA Clean & Concentrator-25 kit.

This record belongs to a study of tissue T cells after allogeneic stem cell transplantation (dated by TCRdb to between 2021 and 2024). About the study as a whole: For tissues with multiple samples, a pathologist reviewed H&E sections and gave sequencing priority to samples with histologically apparent lymphocytes. The study profiled TCR beta repertoires in many tissues obtained from research autopsies of patients with and without GVHD, and also in mouse models of GVHD. The human arm was conducted as a prospective observational study, and neither blinding nor randomization was performed.

General findings and caveats noted by the study authors: In both patients and mice, only a limited portion of the TCR repertoire detected in tissues was captured by blood and spleen T cells. Only a few T cell clones appeared in more than one patient, yet motif-based clustering showed tissue-specific repertoire signatures that were shared between patients. The study did not establish which tissue TCRs were alloreactive or antigen-specific, and some clones may have been host cells that persisted. Within patients, how anatomically similar tissues were was a major factor shaping TCR repertoire composition, regardless of disease or transplant status. A small and clinically heterogeneous patient cohort was studied, and sampling depth was acknowledged as a limitation. Blood samples were not available from the non-GVHD comparator patients.

This receptor chain uses TRBV4-2 and TRBJ2-4, and 7 bases in between align with TRBD1. This receptor was taken from an older female donor with lung cancer. The sequences come from tissue from the ileum, collected at autopsy. CDR3 reads: CASSRDRNIQYF. The DNA sequence is TGTGCCAGCAGTAGGGACAGAAACATTCAGTACTTC.